This T cell receptor beta chain is from a study of blood T cell repertoires in COVID-19. In the study overall: Researchers got acute and convalescent COVID-19 samples from the United States, Italy and Spain. T cells, B-cell-depleted T cells, or PBMCs provided the cDNA or gDNA that served as material.

V was cut by 4 bases and J by 8 bases, with 6 bases left in between. Germline CDR1 SGHAT, CDR2 FQNNGV. The CDR3 loop spans 12 amino acids. Profiling relied on immunoSEQ multiplex PCR, and the TCRdb table lists in-frame clones only, not all of them. The sample lists roughly 24,000 clones, around 90% occurring once. The V call is TRBV11-2, the J call TRBJ1-6; no firm D call. This receptor was taken from a man between 65 and 85 years old in a cohort sampled during active COVID-19. The specimen was peripheral blood. CDR3 in amino acids: CASSSRHSPLHF. The CDR3 nucleotides are TGTGCCAGCAGCTCGCGCCATTCACCCCTCCACTTT.